The present entry profiles one T cell receptor beta chain with its context. These data belong to a study of blood T cell repertoires in COVID-19. Data came from immunoSEQ multiplex PCR; TCRdb stores just in-frame clones and leaves some out. Altogether under 25,000 clones are present, roughly 88% being singletons, with the ten largest covering roughly 10%. Trimming at V came to 4 bases and at J to 7 bases, leaving 7 bases not matched to a gene. The germline V gene has CDR1 SGDLS and CDR2 YYNGEE. This CDR3 is 15 amino acids long. The sequencing sample was made of peripheral blood. This rearrangement joins TRBV9 to TRBJ2-1, with TRBD1 matching over 11 bases. The TCR comes from a human donor in a cohort sampled during active COVID-19. The donor label of this sample is uncertain. CDR3 coding DNA: TGTGCCAGCAGCCGCACCGGGACAGGGGGAAATGAGCAGTTCTTC. Translated, it gives CASSRTGTGGNEQFF. The variable domain in full, with the rest retrieved from reference TRBV9 and TRBJ2-1, is DSGVTQTPKHLITATGQRVTLRCSPRSGDLSVYWYQQSLDQGLQFLIQYYNGEERAKGNILERFSAQQFPDLHSELNLSSLELGDSALYFCASSRTGTGGNEQFFGPGTRLTVL.